This record covers a single T cell receptor (beta chain). Its binding antigen is unknown. The sample holds no much larger clone one base away, and base qualities are not on file. This record belongs to a study of cytomegalovirus exposure and HLA in healthy donors (TCRdb year 2017). Notes on the research overall: An earlier analysis of several hundred of the donors reported roughly 300 Gb of sequence data and 95 million to 120 million unique TCR beta sequences obtained from some 170 million T cells. Donor age, sex, ethnicity and CMV serostatus were compiled together with the repertoire data. In the later analysis, no new phenotypic data were used to find candidate immune exposures; instead, reliance was placed on TCR beta sequences and their occurrence across donors. Every repertoire in the discovery cohort had been generated on one and the same sequencing platform. An earlier analysis of 450 to 750 of the donors used high-throughput TCR beta sequencing to judge whether each TCR beta V gene segment behaved as functional or pseudogenic. A later analysis re-analyzed previously published TCR beta repertoires from roughly 630 donors and added high-resolution HLA genotyping to study TCR occurrence patterns. The genetic ancestry cluster associated with self-reported Caucasian donors included 80% to 90% of the 300 to 400 genotyped donors. A separate validation cohort of over a hundred different subjects was used in addition to the 666-subject first cohort. High-throughput TCR immunosequencing, statistical association of individual TCRs with disease status, and machine learning were combined to predict cytomegalovirus infection status. The aim of the study was to test whether cataloging public T cell receptors could identify signatures of past pathogen exposure. The T cell repertoires of under 700 subjects were profiled by immunosequencing and related to cytomegalovirus serostatus. The number of donors typed differed by locus, with 629-630 for A, B, C, DRB1 and DQB1, around 500 for DQA1, 600 to 610 for DPA1, and over 400 for DPB1. Both class I and class II loci were covered by HLA typing, at four-digit resolution. Among a few hundred genotyped donors of the cohort, an average of around 240,000 unique TCR beta nucleotide sequences were sequenced per donor, roughly a sixth of them non-productive. A later genetic analysis used genome-wide SNP genotypes for 398 of the 666 donors, treating that subset as a discovery cohort. Approximately 300 gigabases of sequencing data and approximately 91 million unique TCR sequences made up an early release that covered about 640 HLA-typed donors. Four to six DR-DQ haplotypes were handled as single units for association and clustering, since linkage in the cohort was strong.

In total, about 650 healthy bone marrow donors made up the cohort. Cohort members were all nominally healthy when sampled, although unrecorded immune exposures were likely present. The donor tested CMV seropositive and was one of the 289 seropositive cohort members. A peripheral blood sample was collected from each donor, and TCR beta sequencing was performed on peripheral blood mononuclear cells. Genomic DNA was extracted from the blood cell samples with the Qiagen DNeasy Blood Extraction Kit. Library creation used the immunoSEQ multiplex PCR assay. A mixture of 60 forward primers for TCR Vbeta segments and 13 reverse primers for TCR Jbeta segments was used in the multiplex PCR. The CDR3 region of rearranged TCR beta genes was amplified from genomic DNA by a multiplex PCR assay. The Illumina HiSeq System was used to sequence the amplified TCR beta libraries as 87-base-pair reads. The original methods were these. Across the 670 or so repertoires, a later analysis counted tens of millions of unique TCR beta chains, about 10 million of which were shared by at least two donors. To remove PCR and sequencing errors, raw reads were error-corrected and collapsed into unique sequences using a nearest-neighbor algorithm that merged closely related sequences. To assign V, D and J gene segments, CDR3 sequences were aligned to IMGT reference sequences. Each retained sequence needed at least a six-nucleotide match to both a V gene segment and a J gene segment. Rearrangements were called productive when the CDR3 lacked stop codons and stayed in frame with V and J; all others were non-productive. CDR3 was defined by IMGT convention, running from the second conserved V-encoded cysteine to the conserved J-encoded phenylalanine. The earlier analysis of a few hundred of the donors excluded sequences that lacked an unambiguous match to a single V gene segment. An earlier analysis of a few hundred of the donors called V segments functional above 56.7% productive rearrangements and segregating when the between-donor standard deviation exceeded 5%. A statistical classification framework was developed to diagnose cytomegalovirus status using the catalog of TCR beta chain sequences. In a later analysis, V and J genes were assigned by comparing TCR nucleotide sequences against IMGT/GENE-DB human TR gene sequences. The TCRdist pipeline was used in a later analysis to assign CDR3 sequences and most-parsimonious VDJ recombination scenarios. In a later analysis, every TCR beta chain was defined by the combination of its CDR3 amino acid sequence and its V-gene family, and reads without a unique V-gene family were dropped. In a later analysis, 550 to 650 highly shared, low-generation-probability nucleotide sequences were removed to address suspected cross-contamination and a sequencing artifact. In a later analysis, a clonal expansion index for each public chain was calculated from normalized within-repertoire ranks of inferred template counts. In a later analysis, generation probabilities were computed using a VDJ recombination model fitted to out-of-frame rearrangements, and the results were checked against IGoR. Hypergeometric tests were used in a later analysis to score TCR-TCR, TCR-HLA and TCR-CMV co-occurrence, with a repertoire-size bias correction applied to the TCR pairs. A later analysis estimated false discovery rates by permuting HLA or CMV assignments 20 times. A later analysis grouped co-occurring TCRs with DBSCAN, adding TCRdist sequence similarity when clustering within HLA-allele-positive subsets. Co-occurrence clustering excluded repertoires with fewer than 30,000 or more than 120,000 public chains, plus five with anomalous nucleotide sharing. TCRdb stores this immuneACCESS table with in-frame sequences only. Part of the clones is absent; in the studies checked, under half of the shortfall reflects unresolved V genes, and no reason is known for the rest. D and trimming come from the DNA, and the V and J calls and clone size come from that table. This sample comprises 75,000 to 100,000 clones, around 82% of them detected only once. The ten largest account for more than 5% of the sample.

General findings and caveats noted by the study authors: In an earlier analysis of about 600 of the donors, most TCR beta V segments appeared in productive rearrangements about 90% or about 30% of the time, broadly matching IMGT annotations. The authors suggested that the approach could potentially be extended to other disease states and immunological phenotypes. A later analysis found that most CMV-associated TCR beta chains appeared HLA-restricted, with HLA associations seemingly driven largely by CMV exposure. According to a later genetic analysis, donors in an Asian-associated ancestry cluster had fewer N-insertions in productive TCRs than the approximately 700-donor mean. Strong co-occurrence of HLA alleles, especially DR and DQ, made assigning TCR associations to individual alleles difficult. Only TCR beta chains were sequenced in this cohort, and the absence of alpha or paired-chain data limited detectable features. Because HLA typing was unavailable for some donors at each locus, only the typed subset was used in association tests. Cytomegalovirus status was reported to be diagnosed by the classifier with high specificity and sensitivity in both the original and validation cohorts. A later analysis reported that several top co-occurrence clusters appeared linked to parvovirus B19, influenza, CMV and Epstein-Barr virus. For the cohort, immune exposure information was limited to CMV serostatus. Three of the identified cytomegalovirus-associated TCR beta chains were confirmed in vitro to be specific for cytomegalovirus antigens. A further reported finding was that TCR beta sequences accurately predicted the HLA-A and HLA-B alleles for most subjects in the first cohort. Specific HLA alleles were associated with around 18,000 TCR beta sequences at a false discovery rate of 0.05 in a later analysis. A group of highly shared sequence variants was considered likely to be a technical artifact of the sequencing pipeline. Correlated functional status among segregating V segments might be attributable to linkage disequilibrium, but an unknown experimental factor could not be ruled out. A later genetic analysis associated a missense DCLRE1C variant with V-gene and J-gene trimming of TCR beta chains, and an independent cohort replicated the association. In a later analysis, TCR association rates were found to vary across HLA loci, with the most associated TCRs seen for DRB1 alleles and the fewest for HLA-C alleles. Approximately 16 rarely observed V segments, including chromosome 9 orphons, were excluded from the earlier analysis of 550 to 700 of the donors because counts were too low. Compared with equally common non-associated chains, HLA-associated TCR beta chains in a later analysis were more clonally expanded and had lower generation probabilities. Sequencing depth was assumed to be roughly uniform across donors in the presence/absence analyses, though that assumption may not hold. While some public TCRs were present in many individuals, most TCR sequences turned up only very rarely across donors. The study gave a list of 150 to 200 TCR beta chains associated with cytomegalovirus.

The sequenced sample consisted of PBMCs. This receptor was taken from a man aged 40-50 years in good health and CMV-seropositive.

The DNA sequence is given as TGCGCCAGCGCAGCGGGGCGGAACACTGAAGCTTTCTTT. It is translated as CASAAGRNTEAFF. This receptor chain uses TRBV5-1 and TRBJ1-1; the D gene is possibly TRBD1, with 5 bases matching. At the junction V is shortened by 7 bases and J by 1 base, with 11 bases in between. The CDR3 covers 13 residues, taking in both the cysteine and the phenylalanine. The DNA shown is the 39-base CDR3, in frame from base 1. Sequences SGHRS (CDR1) and YFSETQ (CDR2) are obtained from the germline V gene.